This T cell receptor beta chain comes out of a study of technical replicates of blood from four donors. V lost 4 bases and J lost 5, with 5 bases in between. The CDR3 spans 11 residues. Germline CDR1 is GTSNPN and CDR2 is SVGIG (reference sequence). Libraries were prepared by immunoSEQ multiplex PCR; TCRdb keeps only in-frame clonotypes and omits some of them. The data contain fewer than 95,000 clones, over 90% of them singletons. The sequenced sample was T cells isolated from PBMCs. The source is a human donor in good health. The chain uses TRBV30 and TRBJ2-2; D is uncertain. The CDR3 sequence is CAWTFTGELFF. The CDR3 nucleotides read TGTGCCTGGACGTTTACCGGGGAGCTGTTTTTT.